Below are 21 T cell receptor beta chains sequenced from a single sample in a study of blood T cell repertoires in COVID-19. Only in-frame clones appear in the TCRdb table, and some are missing; sequencing was by immunoSEQ multiplex PCR. Among about 60,000 clones, 89% were seen once, and the ten largest hold around 15%. The sequencing input was peripheral blood. Every receptor here comes from a woman in her sixties with active COVID-19.

The gene calls are TRBV19 and TRBJ2-6, with a possible D match to TRBD1 (5 bases). CDR1 is LNHDA, CDR2 SQIVND, per germline (reference sequence). Trimming removed 5 bases at V and 0 bases at J, with 11 bases between. This CDR3 contains 16 residues. CDR3 residues: CASSSRQPSGANVLTF. CDR3 nucleotides: TGTGCCAGTAGTTCCCGACAGCCCTCTGGGGCCAACGTCCTGACTTTC.

The rearrangement links TRBV13 to TRBJ1-1; 10 bases align to TRBD1. The CDR3 has 17 residues. Looked up from germline, CDR1 is PRHDT and CDR2 is FYEKMQ (reference sequence). The V gene end was trimmed by 4 bases and the J gene end by 4 bases; junction bases not matched to a gene: 12. The CDR3 DNA follows: TGTGCCAGCAGCTCAAGCCTCTTGACAGGGGGCGGCACTGAAGCTTTCTTT. It encodes CASSSSLLTGGGTEAFF.

The rearrangement joins TRBV4-1 to TRBJ1-2, with no clear D. The CDR3 totals 15 residues. Germline V gives CDR1 MGHRA, CDR2 YSYEKL. V was cut by 0 bases and J by 0 bases, with 8 bases left in between. The CDR3 sequence: CASSQELISNYGYTF. CDR3 coding DNA: TGCGCCAGCAGCCAAGAATTAATCTCTAACTATGGCTACACCTTC.

The rearrangement joins TRBV6-5 to TRBJ1-4; TRBD1 might be the D (6 bases). The length of the CDR3 is 13 residues. Per germline, CDR1 MNHEY and CDR2 SVGAGI. V lost 8 bases, J lost 5 bases, and 12 bases lay in between. The CDR3 protein is CASAGGVNEKLFF. For the CDR3, the DNA is TGTGCCAGCGCGGGGGGCGTAAATGAAAAACTGTTTTTT.

This clone was seen only once. The J gene is TRBJ2-5, the V gene TRBV4-1; tentative D call: TRBD1 (6 bases). The CDR3 runs to 15 residues. The germline V and J ends were trimmed by 0 bases and 4 bases, with 12 bases remaining between them. Germline-derived CDR1 and CDR2 are MGHRA and YSYEKL. The CDR3, as DNA: TGCGCCAGCAGCCAAGAATGGTCAGGGGTAGAGACCCAGTACTTC. Its translation: CASSQEWSGVETQYF.

The gene calls are TRBV18 and TRBJ1-1; D gene ambiguous. Trimming cost V 2 bases and J 1 base, with 11 bases left between them. This CDR3 region has 15 residues. Looked up from germline, CDR1 is KGHSH and CDR2 is LQKENI. CDR3 sequence: CASSPDERRNTEAFF. Here the CDR3 DNA reads TGTGCCAGCTCACCAGACGAGAGGCGGAACACTGAAGCTTTCTTT.

This chain links TRBV2 with TRBJ1-4, with no clear D. The CDR3 runs to 13 residues. The V end was cut by 9 bases, the J end by 0 bases, with 8 bases between. Per the germline V gene, CDR1 is SNHLY and CDR2 is FYNNEI. Here the CDR3 DNA reads TGTGCCAGTTCAGAATCAACTAATGAAAAACTGTTTTTT. Its protein product is CASSESTNEKLFF.

V gene TRBV3-1 (or the pseudogene TRBV3-2) combines with J gene TRBJ2-3; no clear D gene. Per the germline V gene, CDR1 is LGHDT and CDR2 is YNNKEL (reference sequence). There are 12 residues in the CDR3. V dropped 2 bases and J dropped 8 bases, with 8 bases sitting between them. CDR3 sequence (DNA): TGTGCCAGCAGCCAACCTCCAGGTACGCAGTATTTT. This sequence encodes CASSQPPGTQYF.

V gene TRBV9 combines with J gene TRBJ1-3; 10 positions match TRBD1. Germline CDR1 reads SGDLS; CDR2 reads YYNGEE. The CDR3 spans 15 residues. The ends lost 0 bases at V and 9 bases at J; junction bases unmatched: 6. CDR3 bases: TGTGCCAGCAGCGTAGGAGACAGGGGGCGGTTCACCATATATTTT. It codes for CASSVGDRGRFTIYF.

The chain links TRBV11-3 to TRBJ1-3, with D possibly matching TRBD1 (6 bases). V was cut by 3 bases and J by 0 bases, with 6 bases left in between. Germline loops: CDR1 SGHNT, CDR2 YENEEA. This CDR3 region has 14 residues. CDR3 residues: CASSLDSSGNTIYF. The CDR3 bases are TGTGCCAGCAGCTTGGACAGCTCTGGAAACACCATATATTTT.

The V and J genes are TRBV7-9 and TRBJ1-4; D perhaps matches TRBD1 (5 bases). The CDR3 has 14 residues. V gave up 3 bases and J gave up 7 bases, with 12 bases separating them. Germline V gene sequence: CDR1 SEHNR, CDR2 FQNEAQ (reference sequence). The CDR3 reads CASSFVQGTEKLFF. In DNA form, the CDR3 reads TGTGCCAGCAGCTTCGTTCAGGGAACTGAAAAACTGTTTTTT.

The gene calls are TRBV6-5 and TRBJ1-2, with 7 bases identical to TRBD1. Germline CDR1 reads MNHEY; CDR2 reads SVGAGI. After removal of 2 bases from V and 8 bases from J, the junction contained 5 bases not matched to a gene. The CDR3 totals 13 residues. The CDR3 loop reads CASSYGQDQGYTF. CDR3 DNA sequence: TGTGCCAGCAGTTACGGACAGGATCAGGGCTACACCTTC.

The chain carries TRBV11-1 and TRBJ2-3, with D maybe TRBD2 (5 bases). The germline V gene has CDR1 SGHAT and CDR2 FQDESV (reference sequence). The CDR3 length is 15 residues. With 8 bases removed from V and 2 bases from J, the gap between germline ends came to 17 bases. CDR3 residues: CASRSEGGLTDTQYF. CDR3 nucleotides: TGTGCCAGCCGCTCAGAGGGCGGCCTCACAGATACGCAGTATTTT.

V and J are TRBV6-5 and TRBJ1-2; 7 bases line up with TRBD1. The ends lost 6 bases at V and 4 bases at J; junction bases unmatched: 5. The germline CDR1 and CDR2 sequences are MNHEY and SVGAGI. This CDR3 has 13 amino acids. The CDR3 DNA reads as TGTGCCAGCAGCCCGGGACAGACCTATGGCTACACCTTC. Translated: CASSPGQTYGYTF.

This chain joins TRBV6-1 and TRBJ1-2; TRBD1 agrees at 10 bases. V gave up 4 bases and J gave up 5 bases; unmatched junction bases: 10. Germline CDR1 and CDR2: MNHNS and SASEGT. The CDR3 contains 16 residues. In DNA, the CDR3 is TGTGCCAGCAGTGCCGGGGGGGACAGGGGCGTGTATGGCTACACCTTC. Its protein is CASSAGGDRGVYGYTF.

V and J are TRBV9 and TRBJ1-3; D uncertain. Deletions cut 0 bases from V and 7 bases from J, with 14 bases between. This CDR3 spans 15 amino acids. Germline V lookup: CDR1 SGDLS, CDR2 YYNGEE. CDR3 nucleotides: TGTGCCAGCAGCGTAGCTTGGGGAGGAAGTAACACCATATATTTT. Protein: CASSVAWGGSNTIYF.

The chain recombines TRBV5-1 with TRBJ1-6, with 10 bases identical to TRBD1. CDR1 SGHRS and CDR2 YFSETQ come from the germline V gene. V shed 5 bases and J 7 bases; nucleotides not matched to a gene: 9. CDR3 length equals 16 residues. CDR3 bases: TGCGCCAGCAGACCACTCCCGGGACAGGGGAATTCACCCCTCCACTTT. Protein sequence: CASRPLPGQGNSPLHF.

The V gene is TRBV4-3, the J gene TRBJ1-4; 10 bases map to TRBD1. The CDR3 has 16 residues. Germline CDR1 and CDR2: LGHNA and YSLEER. The junction had 8 bases not matched to a gene; V was cut back by 6 bases and J by 4 bases. CDR3 DNA: TGCGCCAGCAGTTACATTGGACAGGGGGGTAATGAAAAACTGTTTTTT. This sequence encodes CASSYIGQGGNEKLFF.

The V and J genes are TRBV10-3 and TRBJ1-2; 9 nucleotides line up with TRBD1. CDR3 length equals 15 residues. CDR1 ENHRY and CDR2 SYGVKD come from the germline V gene. V was clipped by 7 bases and J by 4 bases; unmatched bases: 10. This chain's CDR3 is CAIKATGQGIYGYTF. As DNA, the CDR3 is TGTGCCATCAAGGCTACGGGACAGGGTATCTATGGCTACACCTTC.

The genes are TRBV27 and TRBJ2-2; D is perhaps TRBD1 (5 bases). The CDR3 loop spans 13 amino acids. V was shortened by 5 bases and J by 6 bases, with 10 bases between the two germline ends. Germline CDR1 reads MNHEY; CDR2 reads SMNVEV (reference sequence). CDR3 sequence (DNA): TGTGCCAGCAGTGATTTAGGGGCCGGGGAGCTGTTTTTT. Protein sequence: CASSDLGAGELFF.

The gene calls are TRBV10-2 and TRBJ2-3; TRBD1 matches 9 bases. Per germline, CDR1 WSHSY and CDR2 SAAADI. The CDR3 covers 15 residues. Trimming at V came to 6 bases and at J to 2 bases, leaving 6 bases not matched to a gene. The CDR3 coding sequence is TGCGCCAGCAGGGACAGGGGAGGGCTCACAGATACGCAGTATTTT. Protein: CASRDRGGLTDTQYF.